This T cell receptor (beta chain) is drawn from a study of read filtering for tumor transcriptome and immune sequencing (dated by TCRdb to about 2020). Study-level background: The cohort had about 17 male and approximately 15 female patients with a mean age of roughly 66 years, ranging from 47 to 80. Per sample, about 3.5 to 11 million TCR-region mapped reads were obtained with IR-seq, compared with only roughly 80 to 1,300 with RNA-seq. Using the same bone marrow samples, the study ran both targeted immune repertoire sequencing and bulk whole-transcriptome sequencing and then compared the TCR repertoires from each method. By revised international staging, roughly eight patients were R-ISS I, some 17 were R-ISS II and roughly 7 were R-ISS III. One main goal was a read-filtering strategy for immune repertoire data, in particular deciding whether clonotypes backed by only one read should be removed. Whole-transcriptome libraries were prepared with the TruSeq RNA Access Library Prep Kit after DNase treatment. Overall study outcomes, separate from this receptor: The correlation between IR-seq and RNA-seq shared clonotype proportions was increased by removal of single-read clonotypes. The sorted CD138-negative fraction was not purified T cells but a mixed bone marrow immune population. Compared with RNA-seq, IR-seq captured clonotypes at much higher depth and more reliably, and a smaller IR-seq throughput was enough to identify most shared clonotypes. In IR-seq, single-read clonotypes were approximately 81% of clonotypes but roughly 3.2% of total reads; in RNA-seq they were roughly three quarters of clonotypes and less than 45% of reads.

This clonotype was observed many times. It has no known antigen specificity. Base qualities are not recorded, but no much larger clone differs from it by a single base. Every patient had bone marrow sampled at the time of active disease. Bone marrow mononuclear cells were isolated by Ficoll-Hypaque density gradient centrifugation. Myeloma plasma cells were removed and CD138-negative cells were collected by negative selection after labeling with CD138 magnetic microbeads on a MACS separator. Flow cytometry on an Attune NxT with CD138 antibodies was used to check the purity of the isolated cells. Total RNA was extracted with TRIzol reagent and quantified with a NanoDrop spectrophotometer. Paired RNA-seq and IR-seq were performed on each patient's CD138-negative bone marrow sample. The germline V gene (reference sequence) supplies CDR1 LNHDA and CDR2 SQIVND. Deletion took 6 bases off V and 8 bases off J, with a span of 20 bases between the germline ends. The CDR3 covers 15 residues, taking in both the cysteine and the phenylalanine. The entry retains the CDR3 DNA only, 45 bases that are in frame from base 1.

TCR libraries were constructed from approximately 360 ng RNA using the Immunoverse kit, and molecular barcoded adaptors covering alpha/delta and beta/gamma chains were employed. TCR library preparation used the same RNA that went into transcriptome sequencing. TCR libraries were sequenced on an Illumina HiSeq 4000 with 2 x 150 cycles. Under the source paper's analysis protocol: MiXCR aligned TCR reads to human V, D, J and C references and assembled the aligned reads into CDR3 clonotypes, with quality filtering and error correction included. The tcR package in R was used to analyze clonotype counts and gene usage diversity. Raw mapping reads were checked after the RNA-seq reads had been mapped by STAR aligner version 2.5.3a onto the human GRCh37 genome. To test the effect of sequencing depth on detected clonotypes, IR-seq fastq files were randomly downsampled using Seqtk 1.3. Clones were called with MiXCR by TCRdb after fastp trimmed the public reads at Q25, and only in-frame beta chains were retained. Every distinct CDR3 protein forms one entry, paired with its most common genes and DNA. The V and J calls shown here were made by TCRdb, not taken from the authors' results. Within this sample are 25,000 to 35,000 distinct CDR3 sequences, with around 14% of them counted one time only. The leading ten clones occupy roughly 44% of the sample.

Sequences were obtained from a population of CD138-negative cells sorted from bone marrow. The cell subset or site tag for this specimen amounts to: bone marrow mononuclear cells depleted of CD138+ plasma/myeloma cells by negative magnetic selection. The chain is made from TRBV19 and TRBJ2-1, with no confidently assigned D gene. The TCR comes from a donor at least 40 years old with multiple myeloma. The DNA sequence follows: TGTGCCAGTAGCGTGTCGCTGTCCCTCCGGGATGAGCAGTTCTTC. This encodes CASSVSLSLRDEQFF.